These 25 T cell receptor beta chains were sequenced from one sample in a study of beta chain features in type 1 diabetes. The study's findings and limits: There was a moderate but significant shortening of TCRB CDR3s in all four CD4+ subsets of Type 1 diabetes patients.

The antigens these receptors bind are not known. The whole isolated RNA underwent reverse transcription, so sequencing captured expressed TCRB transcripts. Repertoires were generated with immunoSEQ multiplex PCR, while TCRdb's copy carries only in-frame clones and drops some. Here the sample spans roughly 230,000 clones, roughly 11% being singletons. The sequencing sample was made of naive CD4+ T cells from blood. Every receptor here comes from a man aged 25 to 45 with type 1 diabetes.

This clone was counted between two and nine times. This CDR3 is CASSPTVGDTQYF. CDR3 in DNA: TGTGCCAGCAGCCCCACGGTCGGGGATACGCAGTATTTT. The chain carries TRBV6-5 and TRBJ2-3; D is unresolved. Trimming took off 6 bases at V and 6 bases at J, with 13 bases between the two ends. CDR3 size: 13 residues. Looked up from germline, CDR1 is MNHEY and CDR2 is SVGAGI.

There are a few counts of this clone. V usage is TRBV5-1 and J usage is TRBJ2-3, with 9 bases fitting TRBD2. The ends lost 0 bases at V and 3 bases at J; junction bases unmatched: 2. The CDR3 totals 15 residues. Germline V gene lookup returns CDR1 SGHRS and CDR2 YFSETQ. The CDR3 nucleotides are TGCGCCAGCAGCTTGGTAGCGGGGGCTACAGATACGCAGTATTTT. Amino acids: CASSLVAGATDTQYF.

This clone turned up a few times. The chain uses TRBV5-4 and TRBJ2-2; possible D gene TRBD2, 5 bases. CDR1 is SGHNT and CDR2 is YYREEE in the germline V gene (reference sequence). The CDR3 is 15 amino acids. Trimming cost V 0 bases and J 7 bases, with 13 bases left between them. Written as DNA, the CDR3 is TGTGCCAGCAGCTTGGGAGGGCGGGCTTACGGGGAGCTGTTTTTT. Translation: CASSLGGRAYGELFF. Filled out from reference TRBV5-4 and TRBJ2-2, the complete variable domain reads ETGVTQSPTHLIKTRGQQVTLRCSSQSGHNTVSWYQQALGQGPQFIFQYYREEENGRGNFPPRFSGLQFPNYSSELNVNALELDDSALYLCASSLGGRAYGELFFGEGSRLTVL.

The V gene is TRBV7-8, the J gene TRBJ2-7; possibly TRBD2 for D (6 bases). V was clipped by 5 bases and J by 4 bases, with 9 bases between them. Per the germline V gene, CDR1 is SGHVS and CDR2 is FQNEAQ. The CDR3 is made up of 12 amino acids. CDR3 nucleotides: TGTGCCAGCAGCCCGAGCGGGTACGAGCAGTACTTC. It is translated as CASSPSGYEQYF.

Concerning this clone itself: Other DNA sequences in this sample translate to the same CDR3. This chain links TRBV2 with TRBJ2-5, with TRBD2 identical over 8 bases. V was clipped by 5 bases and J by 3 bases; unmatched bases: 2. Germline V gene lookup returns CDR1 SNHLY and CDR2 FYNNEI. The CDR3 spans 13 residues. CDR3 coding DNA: TGTGCCAGCAGTCGGGGGGGCGAAGAGACCCAGTACTTC. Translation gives CASSRGGEETQYF.

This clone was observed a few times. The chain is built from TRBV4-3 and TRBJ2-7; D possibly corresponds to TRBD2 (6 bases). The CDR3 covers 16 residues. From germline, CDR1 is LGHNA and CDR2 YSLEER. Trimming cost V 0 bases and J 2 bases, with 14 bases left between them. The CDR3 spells CASSQDYQRVAYEQYF. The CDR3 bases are TGCGCCAGCAGCCAAGATTACCAGCGGGTCGCCTACGAGCAGTACTTC.

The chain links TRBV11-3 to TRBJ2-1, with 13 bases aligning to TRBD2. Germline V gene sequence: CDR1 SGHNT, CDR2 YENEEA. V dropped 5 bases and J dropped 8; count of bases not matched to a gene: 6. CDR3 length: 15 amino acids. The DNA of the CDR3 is TGTGCCAGCAGCATACTAGCGGGGGGGAAATATGAGCAGTTCTTC. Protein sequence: CASSILAGGKYEQFF.

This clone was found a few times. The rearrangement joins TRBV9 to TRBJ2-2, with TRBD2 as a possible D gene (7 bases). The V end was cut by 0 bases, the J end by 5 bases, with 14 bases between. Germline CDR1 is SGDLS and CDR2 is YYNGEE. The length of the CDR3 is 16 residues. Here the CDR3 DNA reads TGTGCCAGCAGCGTAGCTACCGGGGGGCATACCGGGGAGCTGTTTTTT. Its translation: CASSVATGGHTGELFF.

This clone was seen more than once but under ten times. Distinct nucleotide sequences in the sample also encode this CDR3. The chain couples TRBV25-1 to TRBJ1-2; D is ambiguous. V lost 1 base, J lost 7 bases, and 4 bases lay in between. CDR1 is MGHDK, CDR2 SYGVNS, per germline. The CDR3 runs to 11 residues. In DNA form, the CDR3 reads TGTGCCAGCAGTGAATCCGGTGGCTACACCTTC. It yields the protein CASSESGGYTF.

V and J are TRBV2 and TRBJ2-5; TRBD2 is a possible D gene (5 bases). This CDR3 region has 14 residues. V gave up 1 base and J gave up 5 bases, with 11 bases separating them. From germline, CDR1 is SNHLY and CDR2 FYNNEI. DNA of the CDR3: TGTGCCAGCAGTGAAGTAATAGTAGCGGAGACCCAGTACTTC. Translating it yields CASSEVIVAETQYF.

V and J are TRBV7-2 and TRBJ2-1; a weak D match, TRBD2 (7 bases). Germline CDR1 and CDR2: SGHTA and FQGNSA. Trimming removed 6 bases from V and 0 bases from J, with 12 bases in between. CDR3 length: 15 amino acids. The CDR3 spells CASSARGPSYNEQFF. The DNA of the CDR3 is TGTGCCAGCAGTGCGCGGGGGCCCTCCTACAATGAGCAGTTCTTC.

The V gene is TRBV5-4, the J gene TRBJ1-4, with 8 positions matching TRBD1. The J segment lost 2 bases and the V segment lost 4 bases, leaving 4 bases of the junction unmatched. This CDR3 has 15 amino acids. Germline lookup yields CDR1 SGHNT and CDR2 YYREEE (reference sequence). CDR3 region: CASSPQGGTNEKLFF. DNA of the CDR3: TGTGCCAGCAGCCCACAGGGGGGCACTAATGAAAAACTGTTTTTT.

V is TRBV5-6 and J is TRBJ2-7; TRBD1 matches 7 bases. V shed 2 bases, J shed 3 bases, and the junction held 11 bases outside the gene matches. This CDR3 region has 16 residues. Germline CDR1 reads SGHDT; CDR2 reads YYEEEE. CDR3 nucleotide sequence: TGTGCCAGCAGCTTTGGCCTTACAGGGGTTAACTACGAGCAGTACTTC. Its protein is CASSFGLTGVNYEQYF.

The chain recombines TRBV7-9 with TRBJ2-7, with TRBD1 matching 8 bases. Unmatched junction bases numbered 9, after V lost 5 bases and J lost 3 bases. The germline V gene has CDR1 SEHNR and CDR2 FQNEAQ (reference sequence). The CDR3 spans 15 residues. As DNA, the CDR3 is TGTGCCAGCAGCCCCCGGACAGGGCTCGGCTACGAGCAGTACTTC. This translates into CASSPRTGLGYEQYF.

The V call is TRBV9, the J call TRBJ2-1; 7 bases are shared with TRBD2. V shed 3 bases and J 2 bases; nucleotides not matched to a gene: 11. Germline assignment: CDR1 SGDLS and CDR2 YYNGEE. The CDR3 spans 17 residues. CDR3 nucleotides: TGTGCCAGCAGCGCTCGAGAACCGGCGGGGGCCTACAATGAGCAGTTCTTC. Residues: CASSAREPAGAYNEQFF.

The CDR3 DNA follows: TGTGCCAGCAGCGCGACAGGGAACACCGGGGAGCTGTTTTTT. It encodes CASSATGNTGELFF. This chain links TRBV9 with TRBJ2-2, with TRBD1 as a possible D gene (6 bases). The CDR3 sequence is 14 residues long. Trimming removed 3 bases from V and 1 base from J, with 7 bases in between. Germline V CDR1 and CDR2: SGDLS, YYNGEE.

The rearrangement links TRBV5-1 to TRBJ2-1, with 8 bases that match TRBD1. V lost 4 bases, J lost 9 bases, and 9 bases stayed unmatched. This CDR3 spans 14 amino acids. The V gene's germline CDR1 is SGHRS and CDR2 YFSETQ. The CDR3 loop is CASSKDREEGEQFF. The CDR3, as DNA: TGCGCCAGCAGCAAGGACAGGGAGGAGGGTGAGCAGTTCTTC.

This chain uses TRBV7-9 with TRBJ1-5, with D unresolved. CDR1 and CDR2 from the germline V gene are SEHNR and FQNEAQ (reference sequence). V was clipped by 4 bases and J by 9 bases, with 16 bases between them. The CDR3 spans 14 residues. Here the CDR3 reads CASSSQSADRPQHF. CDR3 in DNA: TGTGCCAGCAGCTCCCAATCCGCGGATCGGCCCCAGCATTTT.

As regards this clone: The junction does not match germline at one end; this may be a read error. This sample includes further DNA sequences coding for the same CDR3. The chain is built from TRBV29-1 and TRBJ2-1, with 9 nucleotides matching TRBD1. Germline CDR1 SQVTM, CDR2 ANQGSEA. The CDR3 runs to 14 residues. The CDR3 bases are TGTAGCGCCGGACAGGGGAATTTATCCAATGAGCAGTTCTTC. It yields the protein CSAGQGNLSNEQFF.

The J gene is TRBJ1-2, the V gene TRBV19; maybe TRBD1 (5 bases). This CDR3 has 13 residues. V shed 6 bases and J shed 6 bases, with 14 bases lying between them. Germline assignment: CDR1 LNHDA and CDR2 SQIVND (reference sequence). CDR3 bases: TGTGCCAGTAGATCCATAGGGGCGGATGGCTACACCTTC. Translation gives CASRSIGADGYTF. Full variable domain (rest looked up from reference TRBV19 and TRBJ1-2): DGGITQSPKYLFRKEGQNVTLSCEQNLNHDAMYWYRQDPGQGLRLIYYSQIVNDFQKGDIAEGYSVSREKKESFPLTVTSAQKNPTAFYLCASRSIGADGYTFGSGTRLTVV.

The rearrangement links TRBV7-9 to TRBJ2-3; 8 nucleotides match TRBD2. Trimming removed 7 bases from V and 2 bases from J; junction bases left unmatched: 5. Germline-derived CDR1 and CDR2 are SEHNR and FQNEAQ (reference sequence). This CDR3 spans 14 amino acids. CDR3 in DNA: TGTGCCAGCATCGGGAGGGGACTCACAGATACGCAGTATTTT. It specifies CASIGRGLTDTQYF.

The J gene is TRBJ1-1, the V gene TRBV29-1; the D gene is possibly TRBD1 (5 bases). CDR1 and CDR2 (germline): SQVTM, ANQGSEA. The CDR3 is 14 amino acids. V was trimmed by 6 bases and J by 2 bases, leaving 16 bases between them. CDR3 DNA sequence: TGCAGCGTCCGCTGGGGGGAGGGAAACACTGAAGCTTTCTTT. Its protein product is CSVRWGEGNTEAFF.

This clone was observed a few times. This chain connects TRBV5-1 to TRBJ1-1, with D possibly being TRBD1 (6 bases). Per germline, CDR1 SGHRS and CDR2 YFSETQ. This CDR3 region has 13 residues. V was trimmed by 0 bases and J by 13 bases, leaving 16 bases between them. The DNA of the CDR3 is TGCGCCAGCAGCTTGGATAGGGGGATACAGGATTTCTTT. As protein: CASSLDRGIQDFF.

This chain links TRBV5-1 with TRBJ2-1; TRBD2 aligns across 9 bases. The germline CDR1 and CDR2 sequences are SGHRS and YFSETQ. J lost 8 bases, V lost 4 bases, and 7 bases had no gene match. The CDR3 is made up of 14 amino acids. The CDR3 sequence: CASSVLAGSDEQFF. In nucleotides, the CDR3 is TGCGCCAGCAGCGTTCTAGCGGGGTCAGATGAGCAGTTCTTC.

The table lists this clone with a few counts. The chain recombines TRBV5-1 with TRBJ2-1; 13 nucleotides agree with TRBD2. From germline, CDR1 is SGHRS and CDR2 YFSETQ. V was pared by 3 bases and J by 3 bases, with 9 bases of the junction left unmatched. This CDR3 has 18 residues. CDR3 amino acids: CASSSPRTSGGNYNEQFF. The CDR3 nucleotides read TGCGCCAGCAGCTCACCCCGGACTAGCGGGGGTAACTACAATGAGCAGTTCTTC.